A selection of T cell receptor beta chains follows, all from one sample in a study of cytomegalovirus exposure and HLA in healthy donors. Libraries were prepared by immunoSEQ multiplex PCR; TCRdb keeps only in-frame clonotypes and omits some of them. The table includes 170,000 or so clones, about four fifths detected once. The sequenced sample consisted of PBMCs. The receptor source for this set is a woman aged 45-60 years in good health and CMV-seropositive. The CDR3 runs from the conserved cysteine through the conserved F or W. A D gene is named only where the DNA matches it firmly. Size is stated for part of the rows, as once, few or many counts, or as a class when the clone is expanded.

D: TRBD1; J: TRBJ1-2; V: TRBV6-1; size: -; DNA: TGTGCCAGCAGTGGGTTAGACAGGGAAGGCTATGGCTACACCTTC; CDR3: CASSGLDREGYGYTF
D: -; J: TRBJ1-2; V: TRBV5-1; size: -; DNA: TGCGCCAGCAGCTTGGTTTCAGGGTCAGGAGGCTACACCTTC; CDR3: CASSLVSGSGGYTF
D: -; J: TRBJ1-4; V: TRBV10-1; size: -; DNA: TGCGCCAGCAGTCCCGGGTTTTCAACTAATGAAAAACTGTTTTTT; CDR3: CASSPGFSTNEKLFF
D: TRBD1; J: TRBJ1-1; V: TRBV4-2; size: -; DNA: TGTGCCAGCAGCCAAGCGTCCCCCTTCCCTGTCGACAGGGGAGGCACTGAAGCTTTCTTT; CDR3: CASSQASPFPVDRGGTEAFF
D: -; J: TRBJ1-1; V: TRBV28; size: few; DNA: TGTGCCAGCAGTATTCTTCAGTTTGAAGCTTTCTTT; CDR3: CASSILQFEAFF
D: -; J: TRBJ1-1; V: TRBV12-5; size: -; DNA: TGTGCTAGTGGATTACCGGGAGGGAGAGAAGCTTTCTTT; CDR3: CASGLPGGREAFF
D: TRBD1; J: TRBJ1-4; V: TRBV5-6; size: few; DNA: TGTGCCAGCAGACTCGGACAGGGGGATGAAAAACTGTTTTTT; CDR3: CASRLGQGDEKLFF
D: TRBD2; J: TRBJ2-3; V: TRBV5-4; size: -; DNA: TGTGCCAGCAGCCCAGCGGGAGGGAGGTATGATACGCAGTATTTT; CDR3: CASSPAGGRYDTQYF
D: -; J: TRBJ2-1; V: TRBV7-2; size: -; DNA: TGTGCCAGCAGCTTAGATCGAGCGGGCAACAATGAGCAGTTCTTC; CDR3: CASSLDRAGNNEQFF
D: -; J: TRBJ1-1; V: TRBV27; size: -; DNA: TGTGCCAGCAGTTTGGAGGGAGTGAACACTGAAGCTTTCTTT; CDR3: CASSLEGVNTEAFF
D: -; J: TRBJ2-7; V: TRBV6-5; size: -; DNA: TGTGCCAGCAGTTCCCGAGGTTACGAGCAGTACTTC; CDR3: CASSSRGYEQYF
D: -; J: TRBJ2-7; V: TRBV27; size: -; DNA: TGTGCCAGCAGTACCCCCGGGTCCTCCTACGAGCAGTACTTC; CDR3: CASSTPGSSYEQYF
D: TRBD2; J: TRBJ2-7; V: TRBV5-4; size: -; DNA: TGTGCCAGCAGCCTTTCTAGCGGTTTTTCCTACGAGCAGTACTTC; CDR3: CASSLSSGFSYEQYF
D: TRBD1; J: TRBJ2-1; V: TRBV9; size: -; DNA: TGTGCCAGCAGCGCGGGACAGGGCTCCTACAATGAGCAGTTCTTC; CDR3: CASSAGQGSYNEQFF
D: -; J: TRBJ1-6; V: TRBV19; size: -; DNA: TGTGCCAGTAGTATCGCACGGAGGGGTTTTGGTTCACCCCTCCACTTT; CDR3: CASSIARRGFGSPLHF
D: -; J: TRBJ1-3; V: TRBV5-8; size: few; DNA: TGTGCCAGCAGCCTCGCCAAGCGATACACCATATATTTT; CDR3: CASSLAKRYTIYF
D: -; J: TRBJ1-5; V: TRBV15; size: -; DNA: TGTGCCACCAGCACACCACAAGATAGCAATCAGCCCCAGCATTTT; CDR3: CATSTPQDSNQPQHF
D: -; J: TRBJ1-5; V: TRBV19; size: -; DNA: TGTGCCAGTAGTCCAAGAGAGAATCAGCCCCAGCATTTT; CDR3: CASSPRENQPQHF
D: TRBD2; J: TRBJ2-2; V: TRBV7-8; size: -; DNA: TGTGCCAGCAGCTTGATGATACTAGCGGGGAACACCGGGGAGCTGTTTTTT; CDR3: CASSLMILAGNTGELFF
D: TRBD2; J: TRBJ2-3; V: TRBV5-6; size: -; DNA: TGTGCCAGCAGCGTAAGGACTAGCGGGAGTAATACGCAGTATTTT; CDR3: CASSVRTSGSNTQYF
D: -; J: TRBJ2-2; V: TRBV27; size: -; DNA: TGTGCCAGCGCCAAATTAACCGGGTCCTGGAACACCGGGGAGCTGTTTTTT; CDR3: CASAKLTGSWNTGELFF
D: -; J: TRBJ1-5; V: TRBV30; size: -; DNA: TGTGCCTGGAGTGTATTGAGTCAGCCCCAGCATTTT; CDR3: CAWSVLSQPQHF
D: TRBD1; J: TRBJ2-1; V: TRBV5-4; size: -; DNA: TGTGCCAGCAGCTGGGGGGCCGGGACAGGGTTTCACAATGAGCAGTTCTTC; CDR3: CASSWGAGTGFHNEQFF
D: TRBD2; J: TRBJ2-5; V: TRBV5-1; size: -; DNA: TGCGCCAGCAGCTCCACGGGACTAGCGGGGGACCAAGAGACCCAGTACTTC; CDR3: CASSSTGLAGDQETQYF
D: -; J: TRBJ1-4; V: TRBV19; size: -; DNA: TGTGCCAGTAGCCAAAAGAATCAGGAAGAAAAACTGTTTTTT; CDR3: CASSQKNQEEKLFF
D: TRBD1; J: TRBJ1-6; V: TRBV6-6; size: -; DNA: TGTGCCAGCACCGATCAACCGGGACAGGGTGCTTCACCCCTCCACTTT; CDR3: CASTDQPGQGASPLHF
D: TRBD2; J: TRBJ2-2; V: TRBV2; size: -; DNA: TGTGCCAGCAGTGAACTGGCGGGGGGGCCAGCGACCGGGGAGCTGTTTTTT; CDR3: CASSELAGGPATGELFF